Here is one T cell receptor beta chain with its context. V dropped 7 bases and J dropped 15; count of bases not matched to a gene: 11. This CDR3 region has 12 residues. Germline CDR1 is MDHEN and CDR2 is SYDVKM. Per the study methods: Estimation of nucleated cell counts relied on the amplification of reference gene primers. The protocol was immunoSEQ multiplex PCR, while the TCRdb copy is restricted to in-frame clones and leaves out a portion. V and J calls and clone size are given by that table; D and trimming were obtained from the DNA. The table lists around 120,000 clones, around 66% of them singletons, with 5% to 6.5% in the top ten. This entry comes from a study of blood T cell repertoires in COVID-19. Study overall: The origin of the acute and convalescent COVID-19 samples was the United States, Italy and Spain. The cDNA or gDNA used as material had been derived from T cells, B-cell-depleted T cells, or PBMCs.

The rearrangement links TRBV28 to TRBJ2-1; 8 bases line up with TRBD1. The specimen was peripheral blood. The sequence was collected from an elderly man with acute or convalescent COVID-19. Here the CDR3 reads CASNISRDRLFF. DNA of the CDR3: TGTGCCAGCAACATCAGCCGGGACAGGCTGTTCTTC.